This T cell receptor beta chain emerged from a study of shared clonotypes between healthy human individuals. The CDR3 extends over 13 amino acids. Germline V gives CDR1 MDHEN, CDR2 SYDVKM. J gave up 6 bases and V 6 bases, and 6 bases lay outside the gene matches. Profiling relied on immunoSEQ multiplex PCR, and the TCRdb table lists in-frame clones only, not all of them. The top ten hold 13% of the sample, which has about 470,000 clones, around 75% seen once. Healthy HIV-negative adults with no recent acute infections or vaccinations were recruited as donors. This chain joins TRBV28 and TRBJ1-2, with TRBD1 matching over 8 bases. This TCR was sampled from a woman aged 40 to 49 in good health. Some clones in this sample may be carry-over from other donors' samples. The sequencing sample was made of PBMCs. The CDR3 spells CASRPTGGNGYTF. The CDR3 nucleotides read TGTGCCAGCAGACCAACAGGGGGGAATGGCTACACCTTC.